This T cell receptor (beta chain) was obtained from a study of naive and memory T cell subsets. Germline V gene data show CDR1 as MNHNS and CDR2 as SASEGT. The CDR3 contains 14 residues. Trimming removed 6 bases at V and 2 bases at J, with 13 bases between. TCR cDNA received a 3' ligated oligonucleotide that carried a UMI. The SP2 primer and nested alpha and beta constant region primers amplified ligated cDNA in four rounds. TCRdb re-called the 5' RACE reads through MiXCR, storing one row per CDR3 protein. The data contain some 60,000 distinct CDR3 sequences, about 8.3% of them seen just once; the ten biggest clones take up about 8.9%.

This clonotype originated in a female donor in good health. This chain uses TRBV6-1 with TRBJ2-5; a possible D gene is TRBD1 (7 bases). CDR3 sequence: CASRSSGGQETQYF. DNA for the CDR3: TGTGCCAGCAGATCCTCAGGGGGGCAAGAGACCCAGTACTTC.